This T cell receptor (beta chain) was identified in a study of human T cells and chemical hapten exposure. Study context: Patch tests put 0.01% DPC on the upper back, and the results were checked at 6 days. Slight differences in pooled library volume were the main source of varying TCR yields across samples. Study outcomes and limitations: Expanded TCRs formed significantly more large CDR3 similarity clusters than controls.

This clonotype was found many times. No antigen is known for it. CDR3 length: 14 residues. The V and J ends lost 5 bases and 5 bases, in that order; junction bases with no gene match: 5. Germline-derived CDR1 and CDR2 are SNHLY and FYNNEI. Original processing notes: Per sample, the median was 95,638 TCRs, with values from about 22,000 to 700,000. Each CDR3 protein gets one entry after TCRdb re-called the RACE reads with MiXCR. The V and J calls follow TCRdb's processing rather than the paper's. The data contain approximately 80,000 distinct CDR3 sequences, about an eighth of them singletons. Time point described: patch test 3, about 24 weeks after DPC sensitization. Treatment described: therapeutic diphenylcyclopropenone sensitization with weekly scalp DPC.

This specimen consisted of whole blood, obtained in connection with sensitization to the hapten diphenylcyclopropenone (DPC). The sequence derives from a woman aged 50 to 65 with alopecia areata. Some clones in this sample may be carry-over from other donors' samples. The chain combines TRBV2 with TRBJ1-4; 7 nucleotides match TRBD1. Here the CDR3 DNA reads TGTGCCAGCAGTCAGGACAGGCCGAATGAAAAACTGTTTTTT. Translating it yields CASSQDRPNEKLFF.